A selection of T cell receptor beta chains follows, all from one sample in a study of T cell clonotyping in hematopoietic cell transplantation. Clones were sequenced by immunoSEQ multiplex PCR, and TCRdb holds only the in-frame ones, with some missing. The sample holds 10,000 to 15,000 clones, over 75% seen once. The source material was peripheral blood mononuclear cells. Receptor source: a young man in good health. Some clones in this sample may be carry-over from other donors' samples. Each CDR3 is given without its conserved first and last residue. D genes are given only for firm matches.

V: TRBV6-5; D: NA; J: TRBJ2-3; CDR3: ASSYLPGLRTDTQY
V: TRBV6-6; D: TRBD1; J: TRBJ1-2; CDR3: ASRDRELLGYGYT
V: TRBV11-3; D: NA; J: TRBJ2-2; CDR3: ASSFVSSGAGELF
V: TRBV5-1; D: TRBD1; J: TRBJ2-1; CDR3: ASSPRQGKYNEQF
V: TRBV6-1; D: TRBD1; J: TRBJ2-7; CDR3: ASRTGASSSYEQY
V: TRBV5-6; D: NA; J: TRBJ1-3; CDR3: ASSPDNFGTIY
V: TRBV7-8; D: TRBD1; J: TRBJ2-5; CDR3: ASSRTGTGTQETQY
V: TRBV4-3; D: NA; J: TRBJ2-7; CDR3: ASSQGYGVAYEQY
V: TRBV6-6; D: NA; J: TRBJ2-5; CDR3: ASRYSGGKETQY
V: TRBV27; D: NA; J: TRBJ1-1; CDR3: ASSISLTGAEAF
V: TRBV2; D: NA; J: TRBJ2-3; CDR3: ARGSGGTGGDTQY
V: TRBV6-5; D: NA; J: TRBJ1-6; CDR3: ASSPSGSYNSPLH
V: TRBV7-8; D: NA; J: TRBJ2-5; CDR3: ASNSETQY
V: TRBV5-1; D: NA; J: TRBJ1-2; CDR3: ASRMGSTGRDYGYT
V: TRBV7-3; D: NA; J: TRBJ2-1; CDR3: ASSANGPNNEQF
V: TRBV19; D: NA; J: TRBJ2-4; CDR3: ASSISGTKNIQY
V: TRBV9; D: TRBD1; J: TRBJ2-5; CDR3: ASSVGQGGETQY
V: TRBV27; D: NA; J: TRBJ2-7; CDR3: ASSRVGYEQY
V: TRBV4-1; D: TRBD2; J: TRBJ2-7; CDR3: ASSHVDFGLAGDREQY
V: TRBV30; D: NA; J: TRBJ1-1; CDR3: AWSNAPQGSEAF
V: TRBV11-2; D: TRBD1; J: TRBJ1-1; CDR3: ASSERQGANTEAF
V: TRBV4-3; D: NA; J: TRBJ2-1; CDR3: ASSQDRRDRNEQF
V: TRBV27; D: TRBD1; J: TRBJ2-5; CDR3: ASSFLHRGLETQY
V: TRBV7-3; D: TRBD2; J: TRBJ2-5; CDR3: ASSLSGGKQETQY
V: TRBV25-1; D: TRBD1; J: TRBJ2-1; CDR3: ASIKGAGSYNEQF
V: TRBV9; D: NA; J: TRBJ2-7; CDR3: ASSPHEGPSYEQY
V: TRBV11-2; D: NA; J: TRBJ2-5; CDR3: ASSLGRGGETQY
V: TRBV4-1; D: NA; J: TRBJ2-7; CDR3: ASSQDRGASYEQY
V: TRBV2; D: NA; J: TRBJ1-1; CDR3: ASSESEFTEAF
V: TRBV11-2; D: NA; J: TRBJ2-3; CDR3: ASSPLAYTQY
V: TRBV29-1; D: NA; J: TRBJ1-4; CDR3: SVEGGAKLF
V: TRBV29-1; D: TRBD2; J: TRBJ2-1; CDR3: SVTPPLKLAGAPHEQF
V: TRBV25-1; D: NA; J: TRBJ2-7; CDR3: ASRGNSYEQY
V: TRBV6-5; D: NA; J: TRBJ1-1; CDR3: ASSYGSPGATTEAF
V: TRBV29-1; D: NA; J: TRBJ1-2; CDR3: SVLIVGPSGYT
V: TRBV29-1; D: NA; J: TRBJ2-5; CDR3: SVEETQY
V: TRBV30; D: NA; J: TRBJ1-4; CDR3: ASSREANEKLF
V: TRBV28; D: NA; J: TRBJ1-1; CDR3: ASSLWGGEAF
V: TRBV7-2; D: NA; J: TRBJ2-1; CDR3: ASSLNRYNEQF
V: TRBV12-5; D: NA; J: TRBJ1-2; CDR3: ASGTPRGSLYGYT
V: TRBV6-5; D: NA; J: TRBJ2-3; CDR3: ASSYRDHRADTQY
V: TRBV19; D: NA; J: TRBJ1-2; CDR3: ATQIGRGYT
V: TRBV5-1; D: NA; J: TRBJ2-7; CDR3: ASSLGHSGQY
V: TRBV10-3; D: NA; J: TRBJ1-1; CDR3: AIMRGLNTEAF
V: TRBV5-5; D: NA; J: TRBJ1-2; CDR3: ASSLEGTPYGYT
V: TRBV4-1; D: TRBD1; J: TRBJ1-1; CDR3: ASAQGVRVLNTEAF
V: TRBV29-1; D: NA; J: TRBJ2-3; CDR3: SVERVGGSQY
V: TRBV4-2; D: TRBD2; J: TRBJ2-1; CDR3: ASSQVGLAGGGYNEQF
V: TRBV14; D: NA; J: TRBJ1-1; CDR3: ASSRGGVQALNTEAF
V: TRBV6-6; D: NA; J: TRBJ1-4; CDR3: ASSSPYRSNEKLF
V: TRBV5-6; D: NA; J: TRBJ1-1; CDR3: ASSLNLGDTEAF
V: TRBV19; D: NA; J: TRBJ1-2; CDR3: ASSVERDSGYT
V: TRBV5-1; D: TRBD1; J: TRBJ2-5; CDR3: ASSPTGAAETQY
V: TRBV19; D: TRBD2; J: TRBJ2-5; CDR3: ASIGTTGGGQETQY
V: TRBV19; D: NA; J: TRBJ1-1; CDR3: ASSLGGRFEAF
V: TRBV5-6; D: NA; J: NA; CDR3: ASSSEFRAYEQY
V: TRBV2; D: TRBD2; J: TRBJ2-1; CDR3: ASIAGAYSYNEQF
V: TRBV7-2; D: NA; J: TRBJ2-7; CDR3: ASSLGQVISYEQY